This is a list of T cell receptor beta chains from one sample in a study of CXCR3-negative and CXCR3-positive naive CD8 T cells. From the 5' RACE reads, TCRdb lists one entry per CDR3 protein and no DNA. This specimen shows approximately 100,000 distinct CDR3 sequences; the ten leading clones hold roughly 0.38%. Sequenced sample: naive CXCR3+ CD8+ T cells from blood. The receptors derive from a human donor in good health. Some clones in this sample may be carry-over from other donors' samples. CDR3s include the opening cysteine and the closing phenylalanine or tryptophan.

j_gene | v_gene | CDR3aa
TRBJ2-4 | TRBV6-2/TRBV6-3 | CASQRRGAKNIQYF
TRBJ1-2 | TRBV12-3/TRBV12-4 | CASSLFPLKDGYTF
TRBJ2-7 | TRBV29-1 | CSVQGSDPEQYF
TRBJ2-1 | TRBV2 | CARGHFNRYSDEQFF
TRBJ2-5 | TRBV5-6 | CASSSGETQYF
TRBJ2-1 | TRBV3-1 | CASSQHPGLSSYNEQFF
TRBJ2-7 | TRBV29-1 | CSVGDGYEQYF
TRBJ2-1 | TRBV10-2 | CASSTSGSGNEQFF
TRBJ1-2 | TRBV3-1 | CASTSLSEGALGGYTF
TRBJ2-5 | TRBV9 | CAGSGGLVGETQYF
TRBJ2-1 | TRBV12-3/TRBV12-4 | CASSLGTAGYSYNEQFF
TRBJ1-1 | TRBV7-2 | CASSQTSQGAVTEAFF
TRBJ2-7 | TRBV28 | CASGTGDYEQYF
TRBJ2-3 | TRBV27 | CASSLGEFADTQYF
TRBJ2-5 | TRBV7-6 | CASSLGSETQYF
TRBJ2-7 | TRBV6-2/TRBV6-3 | CTSTWEGFAYEQYF
TRBJ2-5 | TRBV28 | CASSPPAPLALETQYF
TRBJ2-7 | TRBV6-1 | CASRTTGAYEQYF
TRBJ2-7 | TRBV27 | CASSPGGVTYEQYF
TRBJ2-3 | TRBV5-6 | CASSGGLAGDTQYF
TRBJ1-5 | TRBV28 | CASSNIRTGSNQPQHF
TRBJ2-7 | TRBV2 | CASSEIGYEQYF
TRBJ2-7 | TRBV4-3 | CASSQEWTTIDEQYF
TRBJ2-7 | TRBV29-1 | CSVIVGTRSYEQYF
TRBJ2-7 | TRBV11-2 | CASSLLGQAYEQYF
TRBJ2-1 | TRBV3-1 | CASSQNPADNEQFF
TRBJ2-2 | TRBV30 | CAWSVDTGELFF